The 24 T cell receptor beta chains presented below share a single source sample, sequenced in a study. TCRdb re-analysed the 5' RACE reads in MiXCR, keeping a single row per CDR3 protein. The table lists 35,000 to 50,000 distinct CDR3 sequences, about 29% of them singletons, with approximately 4.1% in the top ten. Sequencing was carried out using tumor-infiltrating memory CD4+ T cells sorted from the breast tumor. Subset here: memory CD4+ T cells, CD4+CD45RO+CD25-. The source is a female donor with breast cancer.

This sequence joins TRBV5-1 and TRBJ1-5; 8 nucleotides line up with TRBD1. This CDR3 contains 14 residues. Germline V gives CDR1 SGHRS, CDR2 YFSETQ. V shed 3 bases and J 4 bases; nucleotides not matched to a gene: 3. Here the CDR3 DNA reads TGCGCCAGCAGCTCAACAGGGGGTAATCAGCCCCAGCATTTT. It translates to CASSSTGGNQPQHF.

The chain couples TRBV7-9 to TRBJ2-3; D ambiguous. V was pared by 6 bases and J by 1 base, with 5 bases between. The CDR3 covers 12 residues. Germline V gene sequence: CDR1 SEHNR, CDR2 FQNEAQ (reference sequence). The CDR3 region has the DNA TGTGCCAGCAGTCCGCGCACAGATACGCAGTATTTT. It is translated as CASSPRTDTQYF.

This chain uses TRBV5-1 with TRBJ2-3, with 7 bases identical to TRBD2. After removal of 2 bases from V and 2 bases from J, the junction contained 14 bases not matched to a gene. This CDR3 is built from 18 residues. CDR1 and CDR2 from the germline V gene are SGHRS and YFSETQ. The CDR3 region is CASSFYPPSSGYTDTQYF. CDR3 coding DNA: TGCGCCAGCAGCTTCTATCCCCCCTCTAGCGGATACACAGATACGCAGTATTTT.

The CDR3 region has the DNA TGCAGTGCTAGAATTTCGGTCAACTATGGCTACACCTTC. Residues: CSARISVNYGYTF. This chain links TRBV20-1 with TRBJ1-2; D is ambiguous. The CDR3 is 13 residues long. Germline CDR1 is DFQATT and CDR2 is SNEGSKA (reference sequence). The germline V and J ends were trimmed by 2 bases and 2 bases, with 9 bases remaining between them.

This clonotype is a singleton in its sample. The rearrangement links TRBV12-3 or TRBV12-4 to TRBJ2-1, with unresolved D. This CDR3 region has 12 residues. Trimming took 4 bases from V and 15 from J, leaving 16 bases between them. The CDR3 nucleotides are TGTGCCAGCAGTTACCCCCGGAAGAGGCCGTTCTTC. Translated, it gives CASSYPRKRPFF.

This chain joins TRBV9 and TRBJ2-3; no definite D call. The germline V gene encodes CDR1 SGDLS and CDR2 YYNGEE. This CDR3 has 12 amino acids. V was shortened by 0 bases and J by 4 bases, with 3 bases between the two germline ends. This chain's CDR3 is CASSVVADTQYF. DNA for the CDR3: TGTGCCAGCAGCGTAGTGGCAGATACGCAGTATTTT.

The chain links TRBV4-1 to TRBJ1-1, with D maybe TRBD1 (6 bases). The ends were cut back, 1 base at V and 6 bases at J, with 9 bases in the middle. The CDR3 totals 13 residues. CDR1 is MGHRA and CDR2 is YSYEKL in the germline V gene. The CDR3 sequence: CASSQGGRAEAFF. CDR3 DNA: TGCGCCAGCAGCCAAGGGGGGCGTGCTGAAGCTTTCTTT.

This clonotype was seen repeatedly, ten times or more. The rearrangement uses TRBV20-1 and TRBJ2-3, with 10 positions matching TRBD2. CDR1 DFQATT and CDR2 SNEGSKA come from the germline V gene (reference sequence). The V segment lost 5 bases and the J segment 4 bases; nucleotides outside the gene matches: 9. The CDR3 has 15 amino acids. In DNA, the CDR3 is TGCAGTGCTGTTTCCAGGACTAGCGGCGCAGATACGCAGTATTTT. Translated, it gives CSAVSRTSGADTQYF.

This clonotype came up a few times. The junction departs from the called germline gene at one end, perhaps through a read error. This rearrangement joins TRBV7-7 to TRBJ2-7, with D perhaps matching TRBD1 (6 bases). CDR1 is SSHAT, CDR2 FNYEAQ, per germline (reference sequence). This CDR3 has 15 residues. The CDR3 here is CASSLGGPGSYEQYF. As DNA, the CDR3 is TGTGCTAGCAGCTTAGGGGGTCCGGGCTCCTACGAGCAGTACTTC.

The rearrangement joins TRBV5-6 to TRBJ2-2, with 10 bases that match TRBD2. After removal of 5 bases from V and 3 bases from J, the junction contained 16 bases not matched to a gene. CDR1 is SGHDT and CDR2 is YYEEEE in the germline V gene. This CDR3 spans 19 amino acids. The DNA for the CDR3 is TGTGCCAGCAGACCGCTATCGGCTAGCGGGAGAGGGGACACCGGGGAGCTGTTTTTT. Translating it yields CASRPLSASGRGDTGELFF.

The rearrangement uses TRBV6-1 and TRBJ2-7; a possible D gene is TRBD2 (6 bases). Germline CDR1 is MNHNS and CDR2 is SASEGT. The CDR3 spans 16 residues. V was pared by 5 bases and J by 0 bases, with 17 bases between. Here the CDR3 reads CASSSRDLPSSYEQYF. Here the CDR3 DNA reads TGTGCCAGCAGTAGCCGGGACTTGCCCAGCTCCTACGAGCAGTACTTC.

The J gene is TRBJ2-1, the V gene TRBV4-2; D is perhaps TRBD2 (5 bases). V was shortened by 0 bases and J by 7 bases, with 16 bases between the two germline ends. The germline gives CDR1 LGHNA, CDR2 YNFKEQ. The CDR3 totals 16 residues. The CDR3 coding sequence is TGTGCCAGCAGCCAAGATGTCACCGGGAAAAAGAATGAGCAGTTCTTC. It yields the protein CASSQDVTGKKNEQFF.

V gene TRBV30 combines with J gene TRBJ2-1; D gene ambiguous. This CDR3 is 12 amino acids long. CDR1 GTSNPN and CDR2 SVGIG come from the germline V gene (reference sequence). V lost 1 base to trimming and J lost 4 bases, with 5 bases between them. The CDR3 protein is CAWSAGYNEQFF. The DNA for the CDR3 is TGTGCCTGGAGTGCCGGATACAATGAGCAGTTCTTC.

Ten or more counts support this clonotype. The rearrangement uses TRBV7-9 and TRBJ2-1; D is uncertain. Trimming cost V 3 bases and J 8 bases, with 14 bases left between them. The CDR3 is made up of 14 amino acids. The germline gives CDR1 SEHNR, CDR2 FQNEAQ (reference sequence). The chain's CDR3 is CASSFNGDGDEQFF. The CDR3 DNA is TGTGCCAGCAGCTTTAATGGGGATGGGGATGAGCAGTTCTTC.

V gene TRBV20-1 combines with J gene TRBJ2-1, with D perhaps TRBD1 or TRBD2 (5 bases each). Germline V lookup: CDR1 DFQATT, CDR2 SNEGSKA (reference sequence). The CDR3 totals 14 residues. Trimming removed 5 bases at V and 2 bases at J, with 13 bases between. The CDR3 here is CSASSGLTYNEQFF. Written as DNA, the CDR3 is TGCAGTGCTTCGTCGGGGCTCACCTACAATGAGCAGTTCTTC.

On this clonotype: The junction departs from germline at one end; a sequencing error may be responsible. The chain has TRBV4-3 and TRBJ2-1; D unresolved. From germline, CDR1 is LGHNA and CDR2 YSLEER. CDR3 length: 16 amino acids. CDR3 protein: CASSQGPLQRYDEQFF. The CDR3 nucleotides read TGCGCCAGCAGCCAAGGACCACTTCAACGCTACGATGAGCAGTTCTTC.

This clonotype was detected many times. This chain joins TRBV5-1 and TRBJ2-1, with 8 bases identical to TRBD2. The CDR3 totals 18 residues. CDR1 is SGHRS and CDR2 is YFSETQ in the germline V gene. With 4 bases clipped from V and 3 bases from J, the junction kept 15 bases outside the gene matches. DNA of the CDR3: TGCGCCAGCAGCCATGGGGGGGGCCGCGGGAGGCTCTACAATGAGCAGTTCTTC. Encoded protein: CASSHGGGRGRLYNEQFF.

CDR3 protein: CASSVGGTAYEQYF. The CDR3 DNA is TGTGCCAGCAGCGTCGGCGGGACAGCCTACGAGCAGTACTTC. The J gene is TRBJ2-7, the V gene TRBV12-3 or TRBV12-4, with a weak D call TRBD1 (7 bases). The CDR3 is 14 amino acids. Trimming took 6 bases from V and 2 from J, leaving 14 bases between them.

The chain joins TRBV7-2 to TRBJ2-5; D may be TRBD2 (6 bases). CDR1 is SGHTA and CDR2 is FQGNSA in the germline V gene. V was pared by 2 bases and J by 1 base, with 11 bases between. The CDR3 runs to 15 residues. The CDR3 region is CASSLFGGIQETQYF. CDR3 DNA: TGTGCCAGCAGCTTATTTGGGGGGATCCAAGAGACCCAGTACTTC. The variable domain in full, with the rest retrieved from reference TRBV7-2 and TRBJ2-5, is GAGVSQSPSNKVTEKGKDVELRCDPISGHTALYWYRQSLGQGLEFLIYFQGNSAPDKSGLPSDRFSAERTGGSVSTLTIQRTQQEDSAVYLCASSLFGGIQETQYFGPGTRLLVL.

The chain is built from TRBV27 and TRBJ2-2; the D gene is possibly TRBD1 (5 bases). There are 12 residues in the CDR3. V was shortened by 6 bases and J by 9 bases, with 11 bases between the two germline ends. Looked up from germline, CDR1 is MNHEY and CDR2 is SMNVEV (reference sequence). The DNA for the CDR3 is TGTGCCAGCAGAAGGGGAAGCCGGGAGCTGTTTTTT. This translates into CASRRGSRELFF.

The chain combines TRBV6-2 or TRBV6-3 with TRBJ2-4; 9 positions agree with TRBD2. Germline CDR1 MNHEY, CDR2 SVGEGT. J was trimmed by 3 bases and V by 2 bases; bases with no gene match: 8. The CDR3 has 17 amino acids. CDR3 DNA sequence: TGTGCCAGCAGTTACCCTAAGCGGGAGGCAGGCAAAAACATTCAGTACTTC. Translating gives CASSYPKREAGKNIQYF.

This clonotype was recorded once. This rearrangement joins TRBV12-3 or TRBV12-4 to TRBJ2-1; D gene uncertain. CDR3 length: 13 amino acids. V shed 6 bases and J shed 2 bases, with 8 bases lying between them. CDR3: CASSQIAYNEQFF. CDR3 DNA: TGTGCCAGCAGCCAAATTGCCTACAATGAGCAGTTCTTC.

With respect to this clonotype: This may be a read error: a much more frequent sequence differs by one nucleotide. The CDR3 carries no conserved terminal phenylalanine or tryptophan, so it likely arises from a read error. This chain uses TRBV20-1 with TRBJ2-7; D might be TRBD2 (6 bases). Germline-derived CDR1 and CDR2 are DFQATT and SNEGSKA (reference sequence). CDR3 size: 14 residues. Trimming shortened V by 3 bases and J by 0 bases, and 12 bases separated the two germline ends. Here the CDR3 reads CSARPGSSSYEQYS. The CDR3 DNA reads TGCAGTGCTAGGCCCGGGAGCTCCTCCTACGAGCAGTACTCC.

The V call is TRBV6-1, the J call TRBJ1-4; no definite D call. The CDR3 is 14 amino acids. From germline, CDR1 is MNHNS and CDR2 SASEGT. Trimming shortened V by 6 bases and J by 10 bases, and 18 bases separated the two germline ends. The CDR3 sequence: CASRDLGAPGKLFF. The DNA for the CDR3 is TGTGCCAGCAGGGACCTGGGAGCCCCAGGAAAACTGTTTTTT.